What follows is one T cell receptor (beta chain) and its context. The antigen is undetermined. CDR1 DFQATT and CDR2 SNEGSKA come from the germline V gene (reference sequence). The CDR3 contains 13 residues. V lost 6 bases and J lost 0, with 10 bases in between. The data were obtained in a study of post-analysis software for immune sequencing data. General study points: TRBV5-6, TRBV5-1 and TRBV20-1 belonged to a set of roughly 5 TRBV segments that were more frequent in patients than controls. Significantly lower normalized Chao1 diversity was seen in multiple sclerosis patients than in controls.

Unique molecular identifiers were carried by the TCR beta cDNA libraries. TCRdb re-called the PCR reads through MiXCR, storing one row per CDR3 protein. This table has approximately 440,000 distinct CDR3 sequences, around 40% appearing once. The receptor was derived from a girl between 5 and 17 years old with multiple sclerosis. Sequenced material: blood. The J gene is TRBJ2-3, the V gene TRBV20-1, with D unresolved. In DNA form, the CDR3 reads TGCAGTGCGACCCCCAGAAGCACAGATACGCAGTATTTT. Its protein is CSATPRSTDTQYF.